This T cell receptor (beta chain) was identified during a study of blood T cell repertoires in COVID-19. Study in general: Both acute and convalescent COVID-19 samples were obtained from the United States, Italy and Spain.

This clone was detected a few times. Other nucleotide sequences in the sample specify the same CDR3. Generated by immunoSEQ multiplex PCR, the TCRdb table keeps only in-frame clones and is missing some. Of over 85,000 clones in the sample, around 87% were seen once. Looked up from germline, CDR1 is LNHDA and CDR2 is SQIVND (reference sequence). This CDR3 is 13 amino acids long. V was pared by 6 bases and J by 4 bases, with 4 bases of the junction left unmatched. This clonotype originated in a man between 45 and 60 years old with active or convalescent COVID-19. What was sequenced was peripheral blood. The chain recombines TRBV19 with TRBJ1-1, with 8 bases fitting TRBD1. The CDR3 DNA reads TGTGCCAGTAGGGACAGGGTGGGCACTGAAGCTTTCTTT. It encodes CASRDRVGTEAFF.